The 18 T cell receptor beta chains listed next were all sequenced from one sample in a study of blood T cells in healthy people across ages. Through a sample-barcoded 5' primer and a J-beta primer mix, a second PCR was run for about 6 to 11 cycles. TCRdb itself ran the 5' RACE reads through MiXCR, one entry per CDR3 protein. This sample carries about 780,000 distinct CDR3 sequences, roughly 46% of them seen once, and the ten largest clones take roughly 18%. The source material was blood. All receptors derive from a man older than 75 in good health.

The chain recombines TRBV6-6 with TRBJ2-3; the D gene is possibly TRBD2 (7 bases). Germline CDR1 reads MNHNY; CDR2 reads SVGAGI (reference sequence). V was clipped by 4 bases and J by 3 bases, with 14 bases between them. This CDR3 has 15 residues. The CDR3 bases are TGTGCCAGCAGTTCATCTAGGGGGGGGACAGATACGCAGTATTTT. Translation: CASSSSRGGTDTQYF.

The chain has TRBV7-9 and TRBJ2-1, with D possibly being TRBD1 (5 bases). This CDR3 is built from 14 residues. Looked up from germline, CDR1 is SEHNR and CDR2 is FQNEAQ (reference sequence). Trimming removed 6 bases at V and 13 bases at J, with 22 bases between. The CDR3 coding sequence is TGTGCCAGCAGTCTCACGGGTGTGGCAGGGCAACAGTTCTTC. Protein sequence: CASSLTGVAGQQFF.

The chain combines TRBV4-3 with TRBJ2-3; 12 nucleotides line up with TRBD2. The CDR3 is made up of 17 amino acids. Germline-derived CDR1 and CDR2 are LGHNA and YSLEER. V was pared by 1 base and J by 1 base, with 3 bases of the junction left unmatched. CDR3 DNA sequence: TGCGCCAGCAGCCAAGGGCTAGCGGGAGGGGGCACAGATACGCAGTATTTT. Protein: CASSQGLAGGGTDTQYF.

Notes on this clonotype: One junction end disagrees with the germline gene, perhaps due to a read error. This chain connects TRBV2 to TRBJ2-1; D may correspond to TRBD1 or TRBD2 (5 bases each). Germline lookup yields CDR1 SNHLY and CDR2 FYNNEI. This CDR3 has 14 amino acids. This CDR3 reads CTSRLQGAYNEQFF. The CDR3, as DNA: TGTACCAGCAGGCTCCAGGGAGCCTACAATGAGCAGTTCTTC.

The genes are TRBV5-6 and TRBJ2-3, with D uncertain. In germline, CDR1 is SGHDT, CDR2 YYEEEE. Between the trimmed V and J ends, which lost 0 bases and 0 bases, there was a span of 5 bases. CDR3 length equals 14 residues. CDR3 sequence: CASSLEHSTDTQYF. The CDR3 DNA follows: TGTGCCAGCAGCTTGGAGCACAGCACAGATACGCAGTATTTT.

This clonotype was seen a handful of times. This clone may be a read error of a much larger clone one base away. This chain uses TRBV14 with TRBJ2-1; TRBD2 aligns across 10 bases. Germline CDR1 reads SGHDN; CDR2 reads FVKESK. The junction had 24 bases not matched to a gene; V was cut back by 4 bases and J by 12 bases. The CDR3 length is 19 residues. CDR3 sequence: CASSLRPYLAGVMGDVQFF. CDR3 DNA: TGTGCCAGCAGCCTCCGACCGTATCTAGCGGGAGTGATGGGCGATGTGCAGTTCTTC. The variable domain in full, with the rest retrieved from reference TRBV14 and TRBJ2-1, is EAGVTQFPSHSVIEKGQTVTLRCDPISGHDNLYWYRRVMGKEIKFLLHFVKESKQDESGMPNNRFLAERTGGTYSTLKVQPAELEDSGVYFCASSLRPYLAGVMGDVQFFGPGTRLTVL.

This clonotype showed up many times. The chain employs TRBV29-1 and TRBJ2-3, with D unclear. This CDR3 contains 14 residues. Looked up from germline, CDR1 is SQVTM and CDR2 is ANQGSEA. Deletions cut 4 bases from V and 2 bases from J, with 13 bases between. The CDR3 region is CSVGELAYTDTQYF. Here the CDR3 DNA reads TGCAGCGTTGGGGAACTGGCATACACAGATACGCAGTATTTT.

The chain has TRBV27 and TRBJ2-3; TRBD1 matches 7 bases. Per germline, CDR1 MNHEY and CDR2 SMNVEV (reference sequence). This CDR3 region has 16 residues. Trimming cost V 5 bases and J 0 bases; bases outside gene matches: 8. The CDR3 DNA reads as TGTGCCAGCAGTACATTTTGGACAGGAAGCACAGATACGCAGTATTTT. It specifies CASSTFWTGSTDTQYF.

For this clonotype: An end of the junction differs from the germline gene, which may be a read error. This rearrangement joins TRBV6-2 or TRBV6-3 to TRBJ2-3, with 10 nucleotides matching TRBD2. There are 16 residues in the CDR3. Germline-derived CDR1 and CDR2 are MNHEY and SVGEGT. CDR3 in DNA: TGTACCAGCAGTTCCCTTAGCGGGGGGCCCACAGATACGCAGTATTTT. Encoded protein: CTSSSLSGGPTDTQYF.

The rearrangement joins TRBV20-1 to TRBJ2-7, with 9 bases matching TRBD1. This CDR3 contains 14 residues. Germline CDR1 reads DFQATT; CDR2 reads SNEGSKA (reference sequence). The junction had 6 bases not matched to a gene; V was cut back by 1 base and J by 5 bases. CDR3 nucleotide sequence: TGCAGTGCTAGAGGGACAGGGGTCGCAAACGAGCAGTACTTC. Protein: CSARGTGVANEQYF.

This clonotype was observed once. Since a much larger clone is just one base distant, this may be a read error. J is TRBJ2-1 and V is TRBV5-1, with a weak D call TRBD1 (6 bases). This CDR3 contains 14 residues. Germline CDR1 reads SGHRS; CDR2 reads YFSETQ. V dropped 0 bases and J dropped 8 bases, with 12 bases sitting between them. The CDR3 region is CASSLGQEGHEQFF. In DNA, the CDR3 is TGCGCCAGCAGCTTGGGACAGGAAGGGCATGAGCAGTTCTTC.

The chain has TRBV28 and TRBJ1-1; the D is unclear. Germline V CDR1 and CDR2: MDHEN, SYDVKM. The CDR3 extends over 13 amino acids. The V and J ends lost 8 bases and 2 bases respectively, with 12 bases between them. In DNA, the CDR3 is TGTGCCAGCTCAATGAGACTCAACACTGAAGCTTTCTTT. It specifies CASSMRLNTEAFF.

This clonotype was counted a few times. V and J are TRBV9 and TRBJ2-1; D is perhaps TRBD1 or TRBD2 (5 bases each). Trimming left V 4 bases short and J 1 base short, with 12 bases between. There are 15 residues in the CDR3. Looked up from germline, CDR1 is SGDLS and CDR2 is YYNGEE. The CDR3 nucleotides read TGTGCCAGCAGCCTGGGGGTCGGGTCCTACAATGAGCAGTTCTTC. This encodes CASSLGVGSYNEQFF.

This clonotype was seen only a few times. The chain combines TRBV9 with TRBJ2-5; no reliable D call. Germline V gene data show CDR1 as SGDLS and CDR2 as YYNGEE. The CDR3 extends over 14 amino acids. The ends were cut back, 0 bases at V and 5 bases at J, with 11 bases in the middle. The CDR3 DNA follows: TGTGCCAGCAGCGTAGGTCTCCTTGGGGAGACCCAGTACTTC. It yields the protein CASSVGLLGETQYF.

A note on this clonotype: This may stem from a read error, because a much larger clone lies one nucleotide away. The V call is TRBV5-6, the J call TRBJ1-2; D perhaps matches TRBD1 (5 bases). The CDR3 is 11 residues long. The ends were cut back, 3 bases at V and 8 bases at J, with 8 bases in the middle. CDR1 is SGHDT, CDR2 YYEEEE, per germline. CDR3 loop: CASSSTEGYTF. The CDR3 DNA sequence: TGTGCCAGCAGCTCGACAGAAGGCTACACCTTC.

J is TRBJ1-6 and V is TRBV20-1; maybe TRBD1 (6 bases). The CDR3 is made up of 14 amino acids. With 6 bases removed from V and 4 bases from J, the gap between germline ends came to 13 bases. Germline V gene sequence: CDR1 DFQATT, CDR2 SNEGSKA (reference sequence). The CDR3 spells CSASARGYNSPLHF. The CDR3 DNA sequence: TGCAGTGCCAGCGCCAGGGGTTATAATTCACCCCTCCACTTT.

This sequence joins TRBV25-1 and TRBJ2-1; D gene uncertain. The germline V and J ends were trimmed by 6 bases and 2 bases, with 8 bases remaining between them. CDR1 is MGHDK and CDR2 is SYGVNS in the germline V gene. The CDR3 consists of 13 residues. This CDR3 is CASRPATYNEQFF. In DNA form, the CDR3 reads TGTGCCAGCAGACCCGCTACCTACAATGAGCAGTTCTTC.

A few counts support this clonotype. The CDR3 loop is CASGVSDTQYF. The CDR3 nucleotides read TGTGCCAGCGGCGTATCAGATACGCAGTATTTT. This sequence joins TRBV7-2 and TRBJ2-3; D remains ambiguous. V lost 8 bases and J lost 4, with 7 bases in between. From germline, CDR1 is SGHTA and CDR2 FQGNSA. There are 11 residues in the CDR3.